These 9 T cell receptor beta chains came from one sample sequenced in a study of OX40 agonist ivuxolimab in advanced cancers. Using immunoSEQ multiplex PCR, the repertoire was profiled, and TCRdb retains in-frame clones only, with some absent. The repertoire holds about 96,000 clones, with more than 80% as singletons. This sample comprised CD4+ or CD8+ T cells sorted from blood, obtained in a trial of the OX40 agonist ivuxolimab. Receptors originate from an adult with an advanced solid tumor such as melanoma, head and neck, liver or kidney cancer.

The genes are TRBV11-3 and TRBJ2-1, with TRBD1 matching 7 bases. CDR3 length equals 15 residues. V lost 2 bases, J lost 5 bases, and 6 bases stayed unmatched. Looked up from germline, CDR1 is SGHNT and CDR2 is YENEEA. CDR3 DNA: TGTGCCAGCAGCTTAATCAGGGGGTTAAACAATGAGCAGTTCTTC. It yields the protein CASSLIRGLNNEQFF.

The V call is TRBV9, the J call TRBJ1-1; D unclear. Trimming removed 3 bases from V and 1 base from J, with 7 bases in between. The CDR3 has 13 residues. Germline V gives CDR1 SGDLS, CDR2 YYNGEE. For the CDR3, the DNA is TGTGCCAGCAGCGAGACCCAGAACACTGAAGCTTTCTTT. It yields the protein CASSETQNTEAFF.

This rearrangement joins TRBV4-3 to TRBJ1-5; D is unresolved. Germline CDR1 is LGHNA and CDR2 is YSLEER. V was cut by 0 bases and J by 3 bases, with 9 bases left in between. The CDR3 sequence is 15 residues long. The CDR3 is CASSQDFSFNQPQHF. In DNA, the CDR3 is TGCGCCAGCAGCCAAGATTTCAGCTTCAATCAGCCCCAGCATTTT.

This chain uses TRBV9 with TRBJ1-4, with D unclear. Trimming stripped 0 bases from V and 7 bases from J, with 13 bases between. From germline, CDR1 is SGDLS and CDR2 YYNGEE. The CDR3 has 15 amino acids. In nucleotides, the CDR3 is TGTGCCAGCAGCGTAGGGGGAGTAGTAAGTGAAAAACTGTTTTTT. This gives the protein CASSVGGVVSEKLFF.

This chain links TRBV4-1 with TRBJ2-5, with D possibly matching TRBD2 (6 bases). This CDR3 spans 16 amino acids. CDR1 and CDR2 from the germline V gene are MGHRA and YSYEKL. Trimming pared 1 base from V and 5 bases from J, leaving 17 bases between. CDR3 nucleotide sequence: TGCGCCAGCAGCCAAGGAGGCGGAGGGATTACCGAGACCCAGTACTTC. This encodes CASSQGGGGITETQYF.

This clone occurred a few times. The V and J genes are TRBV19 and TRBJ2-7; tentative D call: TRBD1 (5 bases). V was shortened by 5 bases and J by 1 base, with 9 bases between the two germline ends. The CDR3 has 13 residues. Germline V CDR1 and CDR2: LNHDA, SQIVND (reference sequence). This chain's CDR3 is CASSPDISYEQYF. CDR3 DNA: TGTGCCAGTAGTCCGGACATTTCCTACGAGCAGTACTTC.

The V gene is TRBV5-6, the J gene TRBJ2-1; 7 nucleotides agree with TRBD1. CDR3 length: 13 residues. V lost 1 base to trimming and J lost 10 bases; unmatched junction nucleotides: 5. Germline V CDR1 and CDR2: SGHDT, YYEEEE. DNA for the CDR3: TGTGCCAGCAGCTTGCCAGGGGGTGGGGAGCAGTTCTTC. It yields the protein CASSLPGGGEQFF.

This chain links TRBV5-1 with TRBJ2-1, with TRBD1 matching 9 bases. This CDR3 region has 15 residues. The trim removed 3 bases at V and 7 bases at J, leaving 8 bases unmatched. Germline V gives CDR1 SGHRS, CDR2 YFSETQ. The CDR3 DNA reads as TGCGCCAGCAGCTCTACGGGGACAGGGATTAATGAGCAGTTCTTC. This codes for CASSSTGTGINEQFF.

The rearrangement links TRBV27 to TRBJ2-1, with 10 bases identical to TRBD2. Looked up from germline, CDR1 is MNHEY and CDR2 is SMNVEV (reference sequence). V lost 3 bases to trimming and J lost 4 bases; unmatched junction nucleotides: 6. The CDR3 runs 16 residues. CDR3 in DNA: TGTGCCAGCAGTTTGCGGGGGACTAGCGCTTACAATGAGCAGTTCTTC. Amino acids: CASSLRGTSAYNEQFF.